The source of this TCR beta chain is a study of blood T cells in healthy people across ages. The overall study: Template switching recovered approximately one barcoded beta molecule for every two T cells. The study, taken as a whole, reports: With naive T cell percentage, TCR beta diversity showed a strong correlation.

Details on this clonotype: Its antigen is unidentified.

Next came a second PCR, run for roughly 6 to 11 cycles, which used a sample-barcoded 5' primer along with a J-beta primer mix. A 12-random-nucleotide template-switch adaptor tagged each cDNA molecule. Each CDR3 protein gets one entry after TCRdb re-called the 5' RACE reads with MiXCR. Of some 1,800,000 distinct CDR3 sequences listed, roughly two fifths were seen once; the top ten hold 20% to 25%. This CDR3 has 16 residues. Germline V gene data show CDR1 as SGHAT and CDR2 as FQNNGV. The chain combines TRBV11-2 with TRBJ2-4; weak D call: TRBD1 (6 bases). The end of the DNA fits TRBJ2-7 better, so the J call may be wrong. The TCR was taken from a human donor in good health. Sequenced material: blood. The CDR3 is CASSPRQANSTYEQYF. The CDR3 DNA reads as TGTGCCAGCAGCCCCCGACAGGCTAATTCGACCTACGAGCAGTACTTC.